This T cell receptor (beta chain) derives from a study of T-cell memory formation after mild COVID-19. The V gene end was trimmed by 8 bases and the J gene end by 0 bases; junction bases not matched to a gene: 8. The germline V gene encodes CDR1 SGHVT and CDR2 SQSDAQ. This CDR3 region has 15 residues. Findings and caveats of the study: Later expanders leaned CD4+, whereas clones that contracted between day 15 and 85 were balanced CD4/CD8. Those CD4+ clones that contracted were mainly in CM and EM (CD8+ ones in EMRA). That cross-reactive memory joined was suggested by some responding clones appearing in pre-infection memory.

After 5'RACE with constant-segment primers, TCR alpha and TCR beta cDNA libraries carrying sample barcodes and UMIs were obtained. Using its own MiXCR run on the 5' RACE reads, TCRdb lists one record per CDR3 protein. The profile covers 92,000 or so distinct CDR3 sequences, with roughly an eighth appearing a single time and about 28% taken by the ten largest. This clonotype has only a few counts. Its antigen is not identified. This receptor was identified in an adult woman who had mild COVID-19 (a few samples of this study predate the infection). Cell type and time point are not known. V is TRBV7-4 and J is TRBJ2-7, with 9 bases aligning to TRBD1. Sequenced sample: PBMCs or a T cell subset sorted from them (not recorded which). CDR3 residues: CASLFGGQGSYEQYF. The CDR3 DNA reads as TGTGCCAGCCTTTTCGGGGGACAGGGCTCCTACGAGCAGTACTTC.